This TCR beta chain originates from a study of blood T cell repertoires in COVID-19. J was trimmed by 2 bases and V by 5 bases; bases with no gene match: 5. The germline V gene encodes CDR1 SQVTM and CDR2 ANQGSEA. CDR3 length equals 13 residues. Some clones are missing from TCRdb's copy, which holds only in-frame ones; the method was immunoSEQ multiplex PCR. The table lists 200,000 to 250,000 clones, approximately 80% of them singletons. The rearrangement links TRBV29-1 to TRBJ2-7; 8 bases fit TRBD1. Sequenced input: PBMCs or T cells enriched from blood (not recorded which). This TCR was recovered from a man in his sixties who had recovered from COVID-19. The CDR3 protein is CSVTPTGAYEQYF. For the CDR3, the DNA is TGCAGCGTTACCCCGACAGGGGCCTACGAGCAGTACTTC.